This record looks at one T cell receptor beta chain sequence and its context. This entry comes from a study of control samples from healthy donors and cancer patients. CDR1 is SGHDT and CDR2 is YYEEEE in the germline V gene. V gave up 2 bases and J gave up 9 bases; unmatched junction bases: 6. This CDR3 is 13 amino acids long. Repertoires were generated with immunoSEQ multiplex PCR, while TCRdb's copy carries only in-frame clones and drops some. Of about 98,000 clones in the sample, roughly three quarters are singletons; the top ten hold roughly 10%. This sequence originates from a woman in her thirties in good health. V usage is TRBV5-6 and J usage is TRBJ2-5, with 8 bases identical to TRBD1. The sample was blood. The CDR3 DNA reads TGTGCCAGCAGCTTTCGGGCAGGGGGCCCCCAGTACTTC. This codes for CASSFRAGGPQYF.